This T cell receptor (beta chain) appears in the sequencing data of a study of response to subunit inactivated influenza vaccine. Study findings and constraints: The authors suggested that few new T cells are recruited per seasonal influenza vaccination.

MiXCR, applied by TCRdb to the RT-PCR reads, yields one record per CDR3 protein. The table records approximately 700,000 distinct CDR3 sequences, approximately 15% of them present only once. Regarding this clonotype: Its antigen is currently unknown.

The CDR3 runs 15 residues. Germline V CDR1 and CDR2: LGHDT, YNNKEL (reference sequence). Trimming cost V 4 bases and J 2 bases, with 12 bases left between them. The receptor's source is a man aged 50-59 years who received an inactivated influenza vaccine. The gene calls are TRBV3-1 and TRBJ2-1; D may be TRBD1 (6 bases). The sequencing used PBMCs from blood, collected approximately 12 days after vaccination. CDR3 sequence reads: CASSPEAGAYNEQFF. The CDR3 DNA follows: TGTGCCAGCAGCCCCGAGGCAGGGGCCTACAATGAGCAGTTCTTC.